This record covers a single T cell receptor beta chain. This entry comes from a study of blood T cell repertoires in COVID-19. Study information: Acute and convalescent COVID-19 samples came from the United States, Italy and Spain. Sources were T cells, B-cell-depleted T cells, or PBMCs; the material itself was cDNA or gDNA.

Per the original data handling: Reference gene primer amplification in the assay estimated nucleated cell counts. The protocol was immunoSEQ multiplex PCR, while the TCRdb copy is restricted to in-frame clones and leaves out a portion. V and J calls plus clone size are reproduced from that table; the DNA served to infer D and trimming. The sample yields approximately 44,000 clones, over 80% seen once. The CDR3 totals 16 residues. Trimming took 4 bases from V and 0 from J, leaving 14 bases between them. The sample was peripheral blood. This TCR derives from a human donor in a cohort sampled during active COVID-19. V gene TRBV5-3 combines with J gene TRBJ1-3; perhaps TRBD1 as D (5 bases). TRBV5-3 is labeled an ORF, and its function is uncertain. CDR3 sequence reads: CARSPRQSSSGNTIYF. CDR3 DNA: TGTGCCAGAAGCCCCCGACAGTCGAGCTCTGGAAACACCATATATTTT.